Reported below is one TCR beta chain. Its binding antigen is unknown. It has no much larger one-base neighbor in the sample; base qualities were not kept. This sample stems from a study of graft-versus-host responses after intestinal transplantation (dated by TCRdb to about 2021). Concerning the study at large: The transplants that recipients got were multivisceral, liver-intestinal, or isolated intestinal. A peak of at least 4% donor T cells among recipient peripheral blood mononuclear cells was the definition used for donor T cell macrochimerism. After intestinal transplantation, graft-versus-host and host-versus-graft alloreactive T cell clones in the graft, circulation and bone marrow were tracked using bulk TCR-beta CDR3 sequencing. Alloreactive clones were identified by sequencing pre-transplant mixed lymphocyte reaction products and comparing them with unstimulated pre-transplant donor and recipient T cells. Samples from a few later patients were sequenced in-house on an Illumina MiSeq with MiXCR processing rather than by the commercial service. The cohort enrolled some 23 intestinal transplant recipients, one of whom was a retransplant, and 3 patients without pretransplant specimens were excluded. Anti-thymocyte globulin induction was given to all recipients, followed by maintenance tacrolimus and steroids for 3 to 4 years. Points the paper makes about the study in general: Early after transplant, declines in HvG clones were associated with peak levels of circulating GvH clones. Conclusions were limited by the relatively low number and heterogeneity of intestinal transplant patients. In patients with donor T cell macrochimerism, the allografts had high GvH to HvG T cell clonal ratios. GvH clones were found in recipient bone marrow, and some of the GvH clones appeared earlier in ileal mucosa or blood, which is consistent with an intestinal mucosal origin.

The CDR3 runs 16 residues from the cysteine to the phenylalanine. Left in the record is the CDR3 DNA by itself, 48 bases read in frame from the first base. Reading the germline V gene gives CDR1 SGHRS and CDR2 YFSETQ. The V end gives up 1 base and the J end 5 bases, leaving 10 bases in the junction not matched to a gene. Libraries were constructed by the immunoSEQ multiplex PCR assay. For most patients, genomic DNA was isolated using the Qiagen DNeasy Blood and Tissue Kit and was shipped frozen to Adaptive Biotechnologies for TCR sequencing. Adaptive Biotechnologies carried out high-throughput TCR-beta CDR3 sequencing of genomic DNA for most patients. The source study handled its data this way. Adaptive's ImmunoSEQ software supplied the TCR sequencing data for 15 to 20 patients, while MiXCR and VDJtools were used to process a few other patients. CD4 versus CD8 sorting errors were corrected by removing sequences found in both subsets at a frequency ratio below 5:1. CDR3 nucleotide sequences shared between donor and recipient were removed because the origin of such sequences could not be assigned. To count as alloreactive, a clone needed at least 2-fold expansion over unstimulated cells and a minimum CFSE-low frequency of 0.002% (template counts) or 0.001% (read counts). A clone was considered mappable if detected in the sequenced pre-transplant spleen, lymph node, or MLR CFSE-low populations of the donor or recipient. Cumulative frequency of alloreactive clones was calculated as a percentage of all sequences weighted by copy number. What TCRdb holds here is the immuneACCESS table cut down to in-frame rearrangements. Part of the clones is not present; checked against another copy, under half of the missing clones reflect an unresolved V gene, and the others are unexplained. From that table come the V and J calls and clone size; the DNA was used to work out D and trimming. Across this sample there are 130,000 or so clones, with about nine tenths seen only once. The leading ten clones occupy roughly 0.19% of the sample.

Reading the label with the study, this specimen's time point is: cells obtained before transplantation from donor or recipient. CD3+CD4+ and CD3+CD8+ populations were FACS-sorted from unstimulated pre-transplant donor and recipient cells taken from spleen or lymph nodes. The rearranged segments are TRBV5-1 and TRBJ2-5, and TRBD1 aligns with 8 junction nucleotides. The sample here was unstimulated CD4+ T cells sorted from spleen or lymph node cells, taken before intestinal transplant. This receptor was obtained from a human donor who received an intestinal transplant. The CDR3 reads as follows: CASSLIGQGGFETQYF. DNA sequence: TGCGCCAGCAGCTTGATCGGACAGGGAGGTTTCGAGACCCAGTACTTC.